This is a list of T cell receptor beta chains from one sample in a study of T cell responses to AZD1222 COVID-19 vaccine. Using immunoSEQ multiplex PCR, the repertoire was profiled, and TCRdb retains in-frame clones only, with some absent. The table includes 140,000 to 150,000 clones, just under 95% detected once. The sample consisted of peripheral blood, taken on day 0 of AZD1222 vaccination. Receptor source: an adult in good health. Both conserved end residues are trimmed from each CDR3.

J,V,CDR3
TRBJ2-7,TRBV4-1,ASSQRDTIYEQY
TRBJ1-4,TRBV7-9,ASSSSDEKLF
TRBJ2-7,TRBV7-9,ASSLEARTSYEQY
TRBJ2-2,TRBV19,ATSTKIPYAGELF
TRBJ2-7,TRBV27,ASSRQGLYEQY
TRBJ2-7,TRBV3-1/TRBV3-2,ASSQRGQGNFYEQY
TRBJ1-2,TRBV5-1,ASSQGSGSFQGYT
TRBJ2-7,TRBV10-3,AIFSPGGSYEQY
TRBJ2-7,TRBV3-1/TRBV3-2,ASSLGTSESYEQY
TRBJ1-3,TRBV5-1,ASSLDFPGNTIY
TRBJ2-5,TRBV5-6,ASSLVVGQETQY
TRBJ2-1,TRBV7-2,ASSLGRQGVLF
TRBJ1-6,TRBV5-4,ASSSSKTGGAYNSPLH
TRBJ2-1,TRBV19,ASSIWDGSYNEQF
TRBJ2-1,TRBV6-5,ASSYVSGHSYNEQF
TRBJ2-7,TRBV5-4,ASSLGRRREQY
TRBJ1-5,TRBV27,ASSLSTGGQPQH
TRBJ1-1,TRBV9,ASSKHPGQGNTEAF
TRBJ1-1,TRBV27,ASSLSPTGVEAF
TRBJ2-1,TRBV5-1,ATSQAGLNNEQF
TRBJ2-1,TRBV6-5,ASSYSDRVAYNEQF
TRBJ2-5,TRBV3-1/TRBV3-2,ASSQSFVEGVNQETQY
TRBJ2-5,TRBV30,AWSVDRGRTQY
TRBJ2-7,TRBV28,ASSLTSYEQY
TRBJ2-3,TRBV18,ASSPRGPGLTDTQY
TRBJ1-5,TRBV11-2,ASSLRGYNQPQH
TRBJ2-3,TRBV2,ASRGRTSGITDTQY
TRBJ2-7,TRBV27,ASSLTFGRGGNEQY
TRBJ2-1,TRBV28,ASFKEREGTYNEQF
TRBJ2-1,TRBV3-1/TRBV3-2,ASSQVGPGEQF
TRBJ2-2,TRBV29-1,SVVLNTGELF
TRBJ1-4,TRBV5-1,ASSGLGVGKLF
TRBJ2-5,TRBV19,ASSIEHRGLEETQY
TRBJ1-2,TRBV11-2,ASSLGNYGYT
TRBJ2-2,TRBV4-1,ASSPDANTGELF
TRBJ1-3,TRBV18,ASSPGQGSRNTIY
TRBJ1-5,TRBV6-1,ASSEQWSGWDQPQH
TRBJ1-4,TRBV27,ASSPFPSQWPNEKLF
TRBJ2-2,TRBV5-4,ASSSGQATGELF
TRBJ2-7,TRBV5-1,ASSLEAEGGEQY
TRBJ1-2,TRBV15,ATSGLQGDGYGYT
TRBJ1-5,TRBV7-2,ASSLHRGSNSLLGQPQH
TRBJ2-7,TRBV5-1,ASSLEFSGSYEQY
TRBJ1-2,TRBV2,AGARDYGGYT
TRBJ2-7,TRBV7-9,ASSPRFGGRLSYEQY
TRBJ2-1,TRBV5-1,ASSSGTANYNEQF
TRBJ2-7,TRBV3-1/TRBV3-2,ASSQGTSGYEQY
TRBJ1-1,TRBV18,ASSPELLAANTEAF